This T cell receptor beta chain originates from a study of shared clonotypes between healthy human individuals. Study results and caveats: Rarefaction showed sorted-subset sequencing was incomplete despite large depth. Among a handful of donors, roughly 5.5% of naive CD4 clonotypes were found in common.

Genomic DNA (from each subset) was split evenly across several immunoSEQ plates. Assay: immunoSEQ multiplex PCR; the TCRdb copy retains only in-frame clones and omits some. The sample yields about 2,200,000 clones, 93% seen once. Germline loops: CDR1 SGDLS, CDR2 YYNGEE. V was clipped by 2 bases and J by 0 bases, with 9 bases between them. CDR3 size: 16 residues. Note on this clone: Its antigen is still unknown.

CD45RO-negative, CCR7-positively selected cells formed the naive CD8 fraction, excluding terminally differentiated effector memory CD45RA+ cells. The clonotype comes from a man younger than 35 in good health. Some clones in this sample may be carry-over from other donors' samples. V gene TRBV9 combines with J gene TRBJ2-6, with D unresolved. Source material: naive CD8+ T cells from PBMCs. CDR3 residues: CASSVNMHSGANVLTF. The CDR3 DNA reads as TGTGCCAGCAGCGTGAACATGCACTCTGGGGCCAACGTCCTGACTTTC.